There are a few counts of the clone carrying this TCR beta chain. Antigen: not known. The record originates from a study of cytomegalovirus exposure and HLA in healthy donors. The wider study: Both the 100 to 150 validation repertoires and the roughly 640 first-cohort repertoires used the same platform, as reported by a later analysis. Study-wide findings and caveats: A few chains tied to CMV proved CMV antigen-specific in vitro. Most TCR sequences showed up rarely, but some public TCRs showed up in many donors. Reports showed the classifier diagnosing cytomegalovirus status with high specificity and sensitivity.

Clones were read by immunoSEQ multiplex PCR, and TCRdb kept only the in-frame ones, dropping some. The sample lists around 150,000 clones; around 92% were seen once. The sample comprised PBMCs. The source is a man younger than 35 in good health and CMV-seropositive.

Written as DNA, the CDR3 is TGTGCCAGCTCAGAGGGGGTTGATCAGCCCCAGCATTTT. This encodes CASSEGVDQPQHF. The chain recombines TRBV18 with TRBJ1-5; possible D gene TRBD1, 6 bases. Germline assignment: CDR1 KGHSH and CDR2 LQKENI. V lost 5 bases and J 5 bases, leaving 10 bases between the germline ends. The CDR3 runs 13 residues. Full variable domain (remainder filled in from reference TRBV18 and TRBJ1-5): NAGVMQNPRHLVRRRGQEARLRCSPMKGHSHVYWYRQLPEEGLKFMVYLQKENIIDESGMPKERFSAEFPKEGPSILRIQQVVRGDSAAYFCASSEGVDQPQHFGDGTRLSIL.